These 6 T cell receptor beta chains came from one sample sequenced in a study of identifying expanded T cells in peripheral blood. Measured with immunoSEQ multiplex PCR; TCRdb has only the in-frame clones, and not every one. The sample holds approximately 130,000 clones, approximately 86% seen once. The source material was blood. All receptors come from a person between 18 and 75 years old in good health.

The J gene is TRBJ1-6, the V gene TRBV4-1, with a weak D call TRBD1 (6 bases). There are 15 residues in the CDR3. Germline-derived CDR1 and CDR2 are MGHRA and YSYEKL. The V end was cut by 0 bases, the J end by 8 bases, with 11 bases between. CDR3 amino acids: CASSQEYREDSPLHF. The CDR3 DNA reads TGCGCCAGCAGCCAAGAATACAGGGAGGATTCACCCCTCCACTTT.

CDR3 amino acids: CASSLSGDTGELFF. DNA for the CDR3: TGTGCCAGCAGCTTGTCAGGGGACACCGGGGAGCTGTTTTTT. The V call is TRBV11-3, the J call TRBJ2-2; possible D gene TRBD1, 6 bases. V lost 3 bases and J lost 3, with 8 bases in between. The CDR3 contains 14 residues. Germline V gene lookup returns CDR1 SGHNT and CDR2 YENEEA.

J is TRBJ1-2 and V is TRBV18, with no clear D. CDR1 and CDR2 from the germline V gene are KGHSH and LQKENI. Trimming pared 2 bases from V and 4 bases from J, leaving 8 bases between. This CDR3 is built from 13 residues. CDR3 in amino acids: CASSPMAAYGYTF. The DNA of the CDR3 is TGTGCCAGCTCACCAATGGCGGCCTATGGCTACACCTTC.

The chain has TRBV28 and TRBJ2-5; D is uncertain. Germline values: CDR1 MDHEN, CDR2 SYDVKM. This CDR3 is built from 12 residues. Trimming took 6 bases from V and 5 from J, leaving 10 bases between them. The CDR3 sequence is CASRSTIETQYF. Written as DNA, the CDR3 is TGTGCCAGCAGGTCTACCATTGAGACCCAGTACTTC.

The chain uses TRBV7-8 and TRBJ2-3; 11 bases fit TRBD2. Germline lookup yields CDR1 SGHVS and CDR2 FQNEAQ. Germline trimming cut 5 bases from V and 6 bases from J; bases unmatched to any gene: 10. This CDR3 region has 16 residues. DNA for the CDR3: TGTGCCAGCAGCGGAATTAGCGGGGGGGCCGGTGATACGCAGTATTTT. The encoded protein is CASSGISGGAGDTQYF.

The V gene is TRBV20-1, the J gene TRBJ1-2; D gene ambiguous. Between the trimmed V and J ends, which lost 6 bases and 6 bases, there was a span of 11 bases. The CDR3 is 11 amino acids. Germline CDR1 is DFQATT and CDR2 is SNEGSKA (reference sequence). The CDR3 coding sequence is TGCAGTGCCCTCCGGGGTGATGGCTACACCTTC. As protein: CSALRGDGYTF.